Listed here are 19 T cell receptor beta chains from one sample, sequenced in a study of tumor-infiltrating lymphocytes in primary liver carcinoma. With a constant-region primer, TCR beta cDNA was made from around 530 ng of total RNA. Libraries covering TCR beta were generated through three nested multiplex PCR rounds (using a slightly modified ARM-PCR). TRBV1-TRBV30 forward and Cbeta reverse primers drove the first two approximately 10-cycle rounds. Each CDR3 protein is one row after TCRdb ran MiXCR on the multiplex PCR reads. This sample has approximately 45,000 distinct CDR3 sequences, with approximately 82% found just once. Unsorted bulk tissue, about 20-32 mg of it, served as the source for co-extraction of RNA and DNA. Source material: tumor-adjacent normal liver tissue. These receptors all come from a woman aged 25 to 39 with primary liver carcinoma and hepatitis B virus infection.

About this clonotype: At one boundary the junction diverges from the germline segment, which might be a read error. The chain uses TRBV4-3 and TRBJ2-3, with 11 bases fitting TRBD2. CDR1 is LGHNA, CDR2 YSLEER, per germline. This CDR3 spans 17 amino acids. In DNA, the CDR3 is TGCACCAGCAGTCCTCTCTTAGCGGGAGGGGGTACAGATACGCAGTATTTT. Translating it yields CTSSPLLAGGGTDTQYF.

About this clonotype: One end of the junction varies from germline; a read error may be responsible. The chain has TRBV4-2 and TRBJ2-2, with TRBD1 identical over 10 bases. CDR3 length equals 17 residues. The V gene's germline CDR1 is LGHNA and CDR2 YNFKEQ. DNA for the CDR3: TGTGCCAGTAGCCAATGGGGGACAGGGGTGAACACCGGGGAGCTGTTTTTT. Translated, it gives CASSQWGTGVNTGELFF.

The V and J genes are TRBV6-2 or TRBV6-3 and TRBJ2-1, with 7 nucleotides matching TRBD2. The J segment lost 3 bases and the V segment lost 9 bases, leaving 14 bases of the junction unmatched. The CDR3 is made up of 16 amino acids. Germline CDR1 reads MNHEY; CDR2 reads SVGEGT. For the CDR3, the DNA is TGTGCCAGTACCCCCCAACCGGGAGGACACTACAATGAGCAGTTCTTC. Translation: CASTPQPGGHYNEQFF.

As regards this clonotype: Since no conserved phenylalanine or tryptophan closes the CDR3, a read error is the likely cause. The chain is built from TRBV6-5 and TRBJ2-2, with no clear D. Germline CDR1 is MNHEY and CDR2 is SVGAGI. The CDR3 length is 13 residues. The DNA of the CDR3 is TGTGGCAGCAGTTACTGCCCCACCGGGGAGCTGTTTCTT. Translated, it gives CGSSYCPTGELFL.

The table lists this clonotype with a count of one. The chain joins TRBV12-3 or TRBV12-4 to TRBJ1-1; D unclear. The CDR3 length is 11 residues. Trimming shortened V by 2 bases and J by 9 bases, and 7 bases separated the two germline ends. The CDR3 DNA sequence: TGTGCCAGCAGTTTACACGGTAAAGCTTTCTTT. This codes for CASSLHGKAFF.

In its sample, this clonotype was seen many times. A much bigger clone sits one base away, suggesting this may be a read error. The chain carries TRBV14 and TRBJ2-4; possible D gene TRBD2, 6 bases. Germline V lookup: CDR1 SGHDN, CDR2 FVKESK. This CDR3 comprises 15 residues. Between the trimmed V and J ends, which lost 2 bases and 2 bases, there was a span of 10 bases. Here the CDR3 DNA reads TGTGCCAGCAGCCAACGGGGGACGCCCAAAAACATTCAGTACTTC. Translation: CASSQRGTPKNIQYF.

As concerns this clonotype: A much larger clone lies one base from this, so it may be a read error. This chain uses TRBV28 with TRBJ2-3; D is unclear. The length of the CDR3 is 16 residues. CDR1 is MDHEN and CDR2 is SYDVKM in the germline V gene. V lost 7 bases to trimming and J lost 2 bases, with 19 bases between them. The CDR3 DNA reads as TGTGCCAGCACCAACGGGTGGCTTGGGCTCACAGATACGCAGTATTTT. It specifies CASTNGWLGLTDTQYF.

In the case of this clonotype: At one end the junction does not follow the germline gene, possibly because of a read error. V is TRBV11-2 and J is TRBJ1-2; D uncertain. The germline V gene has CDR1 SGHAT and CDR2 FQNNGV. This CDR3 has 14 residues. The CDR3 DNA sequence: TGTGCCAGCAGCCCCGGGGATACAGTCTTTGGCAACACCTTC. Protein sequence: CASSPGDTVFGNTF.

Regarding this clonotype: Since the CDR3 does not end with the conserved phenylalanine or tryptophan, this likely comes from a read error. The chain combines TRBV11-2 with TRBJ2-5, with D possibly called TRBD1 or TRBD2 (7 bases each). Germline CDR1 SGHAT, CDR2 FQNNGV. There are 17 residues in the CDR3. The CDR3 region is CAGSLIPGGVNQETQYI. For the CDR3, the DNA is TGTGCCGGCAGCTTAATTCCAGGGGGGGTTAACCAAGAGACCCAGTACATC.

V and J are TRBV7-9 and TRBJ1-1, with no clear D. Germline assignment: CDR1 SEHNR and CDR2 FQNEAQ (reference sequence). The CDR3 is made up of 14 amino acids. V was trimmed by 7 bases and J by 7 bases, leaving 19 bases between them. CDR3 coding DNA: TGTGCCAGCATACTAATGGGAATTTTCAATGAAGCTTTCTTT. Translated, it gives CASILMGIFNEAFF.

This clonotype was seen at least ten times. The V call is TRBV7-2, the J call TRBJ2-5, with TRBD2 matching 7 bases. The CDR3 length is 15 residues. Germline V gene data show CDR1 as SGHTA and CDR2 as FQGNSA. With V trimmed by 6 bases and J by 2 bases, 9 bases remained unmatched. The CDR3 reads CASRNSGAEQETQYF. The CDR3 DNA is TGTGCCAGCAGAAACAGCGGGGCAGAGCAAGAGACCCAGTACTTC.

This clonotype was counted at least ten times. The rearrangement uses TRBV6-1 and TRBJ2-7; D may match TRBD1 or TRBD2 (5 bases each). The CDR3 loop spans 15 amino acids. The V end lost 3 bases, the J end lost 0 bases, and 12 bases lay between the germline ends. Germline V gene lookup returns CDR1 MNHNS and CDR2 SASEGT. Here the CDR3 reads CASSDRDGDSYEQYF. Here the CDR3 DNA reads TGTGCCAGCAGTGACCGGGACGGCGACTCCTACGAGCAGTACTTC.

In the case of this clonotype: Germline and junction disagree at one end, which may indicate a read error. The V gene is TRBV29-1, the J gene TRBJ2-1; 11 positions match TRBD2. The CDR3 contains 14 residues. The germline gives CDR1 SQVTM, CDR2 ANQGSEA. The CDR3 DNA reads TGCAGCGTCGAAGGGGCGGGACTAGCGGCTCAGCAGTTCTTC. As protein: CSVEGAGLAAQQFF.

The chain carries TRBV29-1 and TRBJ2-3; D call uncertain. Per germline, CDR1 SQVTM and CDR2 ANQGSEA. The CDR3 extends over 14 amino acids. CDR3 loop: CIVLGQMGAGTQYF. The CDR3 DNA sequence: TGCATCGTCCTAGGGCAGATGGGCGCAGGTACGCAGTATTTT.

Remarks on this clonotype: At one end, the junction sequence differs from germline, possibly due to a read error. The chain uses TRBV4-3 and TRBJ2-2; D possibly corresponds to TRBD2 (5 bases). This CDR3 region has 12 residues. From germline, CDR1 is LGHNA and CDR2 YSLEER. In nucleotides, the CDR3 is TGCGTCAGCAGATTTGGCACCGGGGAGTTGTTTTTT. Protein: CVSRFGTGELFF.

The V and J genes are TRBV29-1 and TRBJ2-7; no clear D gene. The CDR3 length is 14 residues. CDR1 SQVTM and CDR2 ANQGSEA come from the germline V gene. With 5 bases removed from V and 5 bases from J, the gap between germline ends came to 19 bases. Here the CDR3 reads CSVPPPVMINEQYF. The CDR3 coding sequence is TGCAGCGTTCCTCCTCCCGTGATGATCAACGAGCAGTACTTC.

Remarks on this clonotype: One junction end does not reproduce the germline sequence, and a read error may be involved. This sequence joins TRBV4-3 and TRBJ2-1; 7 nucleotides align to TRBD2. Germline V gene lookup returns CDR1 LGHNA and CDR2 YSLEER. CDR3 length equals 16 residues. This chain's CDR3 is CVSSQGDYYPVNEKFF. CDR3 nucleotide sequence: TGCGTCAGCAGCCAAGGGGACTACTACCCTGTTAATGAGAAGTTCTTC.

Comments on this clonotype: One end of the junction varies from germline; a read error may be responsible. V and J are TRBV11-2 and TRBJ1-1; 7 bases match TRBD1. The CDR3 sequence is 11 residues long. The V gene's germline CDR1 is SGHAT and CDR2 FQNNGV. The CDR3 nucleotides read TGTACCAGCAACCCCGGGACAGAAGCTTTCTTC. It translates to CTSNPGTEAFF.

The chain has TRBV29-1 and TRBJ2-1; no clear D gene. The CDR3 contains 10 residues. CDR1 and CDR2 from the germline V gene are SQVTM and ANQGSEA. The V and J ends lost 5 bases and 14 bases respectively, with 13 bases between them. In DNA form, the CDR3 reads TGCAGCGTTTCCTACAATGTGGAGTTCTTC. This sequence encodes CSVSYNVEFF.